This is a list of T cell receptor beta chains from one sample in a study of blood T cell repertoires in COVID-19. Data came from immunoSEQ multiplex PCR; TCRdb stores just in-frame clones and leaves some out. The sample includes 150,000 to 200,000 clones, roughly four fifths of them seen just once. Sequencing input: peripheral blood. All receptors come from a human donor in a cohort sampled during active COVID-19. CDR3s include the opening cysteine and the closing phenylalanine or tryptophan. D genes are given only for firm matches. A clone size is listed for some rows: how often the clone was seen (once, few, many), or a class if it is expanded.

TRBV28	few	TRBD1	TRBJ2-1	TGTGCCAGCAGACCCTCTGCCGGGACAGGCCACTGGCAGTTCTTC	CASRPSAGTGHWQFF
TRBV29-1	once	NA	TRBJ2-5	TGCAGCGTTGGCAGGAGGGAGACCCAGTACTTC	CSVGRRETQYF
TRBV30	NA	TRBD2	TRBJ2-1	TGTGCCTGTACGCCCCTCGGAGCGGGAGGCTACAATGAGCAGTTCTTC	CACTPLGAGGYNEQFF
TRBV28	NA	NA	TRBJ1-2	TGTGCCAGCAGCCTAAACCATAACTATGGCTACACCTTC	CASSLNHNYGYTF
TRBV7-9	NA	TRBD2	TRBJ2-1	TGTGCCAGCTCAGACAAAGCGGGAGCCTACAATGAGCAGTTCTTC	CASSDKAGAYNEQFF
TRBV7-6	NA	TRBD2	TRBJ2-5	TGTGCCAGCAGCTTTTTGACTAGCGGGGCCTCCGGAGAGACCCAGTACTTC	CASSFLTSGASGETQYF
TRBV30	NA	NA	TRBJ2-7	TGTGCATTGTCCGGGGGAAACTACGAGCAGTACTTC	CALSGGNYEQYF
TRBV3-1/TRBV3-2	NA	TRBD1	TRBJ2-4	TGTGCCAGCAGCCAAGGGCGACAGGGTTTAGCCAAAAACATTCAGTACTTC	CASSQGRQGLAKNIQYF
TRBV19	once	NA	TRBJ1-3	TGTGCCAGTAGTATTGGAGGCTCTGGAAACACCATATATTTT	CASSIGGSGNTIYF
TRBV9	NA	NA	TRBJ1-3	TGTGCCAGCAGCTTGGTGGGGAGTGTATCCGGAAACACCATATATTTT	CASSLVGSVSGNTIYF
TRBV25-1	few	NA	TRBJ2-3	TGTGCCAGCAGTGGGGCCACAGATACGCAGTATTTT	CASSGATDTQYF
TRBV18	NA	NA	TRBJ2-7	TGTGCCAGCTCACCCGGGACACCATACTCTACCGAGCAGTACTTC	CASSPGTPYSTEQYF
TRBV27	many	NA	TRBJ2-1	TGTGCCAGCAGTCTACAGGGAAAGGGTTACAATGAGCAGTTCTTC	CASSLQGKGYNEQFF
TRBV20-1	few	NA	TRBJ1-1	TGCAGTGTTAAAAACAGGTATGAAGCTTTCTTT	CSVKNRYEAFF
TRBV28	once	NA	TRBJ1-6	TGTGCCAGCAGTTTACGAGGCGGCGGGACCCTCCACTTT	CASSLRGGGTLHF
TRBV12-5	NA	NA	TRBJ1-1	TGTGCGAAGGGAGTTGAAGCTTTCTTT	CAKGVEAFF
TRBV9	NA	TRBD1	TRBJ1-1	TGTGCCAGCAGCGTCAGGGGGCACCGGGCTTTCTTT	CASSVRGHRAFF
TRBV7-3	NA	NA	TRBJ1-1	TGTGCCAGCAGCTTAAGTTCGGGGAACACTGAAGCTTTCTTT	CASSLSSGNTEAFF
TRBV18	NA	TRBD1	TRBJ1-1	TGTGCCAGCTCACCCAGACAGGGGACGGGTACTGAAGCTTTCTTT	CASSPRQGTGTEAFF
TRBV6-4	NA	NA	TRBJ2-7	TGTGCCAGCAGCGAGGACAGATTCTCCTACGAGCAGTACTTC	CASSEDRFSYEQYF
TRBV7-6	NA	TRBD1	TRBJ1-1	TGTGCCAGCAGCACCCCTCAGGGACAGGGTGACTATATGGGCACTGAAGCTTTCTTT	CASSTPQGQGDYMGTEAFF
TRBV7-2	NA	TRBD2	TRBJ2-3	TGTGCCAGCAGCGGTACGGTAGCGGGTAGCACAGATACGCAGTATTTT	CASSGTVAGSTDTQYF
TRBV10-2	NA	TRBD1	TRBJ2-2	TGCGCCACCCTCACAGGGGGAAGGTCCGGGGAGCTGTTTTTT	CATLTGGRSGELFF
TRBV4-1	NA	NA	TRBJ1-1	TGCGCCAGCAGCTTGACAGTTTTGAGCACTGAAGCTTTCTTT	CASSLTVLSTEAFF
TRBV7-2	once	NA	TRBJ1-3	TGTGCCAGCAGCCCAGTTATGGGAAACACCATATATTTT	CASSPVMGNTIYF
TRBV6-1	NA	NA	TRBJ1-6	TGTGCCAGCAGTGAATTAGGTGGCAGGGGCTCGGTGAATTCACCCCTCCACTTT	CASSELGGRGSVNSPLHF
TRBV7-2	many	NA	TRBJ2-1	TGTGCCAGCAGCTTAGCGAAGGGAGCGGAAAATGAGCAGTTCTTC	CASSLAKGAENEQFF
TRBV28	NA	NA	TRBJ2-3	TGTGCCAGCTATGAGGGAAGGTTTGCAGATACGCAGTATTTT	CASYEGRFADTQYF
TRBV10-3	NA	TRBD2	TRBJ2-5	TGTGCCATCAGTACTAGCGGGGGGAATCAAGAGACCCAGTACTTC	CAISTSGGNQETQYF
TRBV14	NA	TRBD2	TRBJ2-1	TGTGCCAGCAGCCAAGATTGGGGACTAGCGGAGAGGAATGAGCAGTTCTTC	CASSQDWGLAERNEQFF
TRBV4-2	few	TRBD1	TRBJ1-5	TGTGCCAGCAGCCAAGAGTGGGACAGGGAGTATCAGCCCCAGCATTTT	CASSQEWDREYQPQHF
TRBV3-1/TRBV3-2	NA	NA	TRBJ2-4	TGTGCCAGCAGCACTAATTTAAACATTCAGTACTTC	CASSTNLNIQYF
TRBV28	NA	TRBD2	TRBJ2-5	TGTGCCAGCAGTTTACTAGCGGGGGGCGGAGAGACCCAGTACTTC	CASSLLAGGGETQYF
TRBV11-2	once	TRBD2	TRBJ2-1	TGTGCCAGCAGCAACCTAGCGGGAGGGGGGAATGAGCAGTTCTTC	CASSNLAGGGNEQFF
TRBV6-5	NA	TRBD2	TRBJ2-2	TGTGCCAGCAGTTCGGGGGGGGGCCAAGGCGGGGAGCTGTTTTTT	CASSSGGGQGGELFF
TRBV15	NA	TRBD2	TRBJ2-1	TGTGCCACCAGCAGATCTGGGGAGGGCATCTACAATGAGCAGTTCTTC	CATSRSGEGIYNEQFF
TRBV7-8	NA	NA	TRBJ2-4	TGTGCCAGCAGCTTATCAACAGGGGGGGTAGCCAAAAACATTCAGTACTTC	CASSLSTGGVAKNIQYF
TRBV19	NA	NA	TRBJ1-1	TGTGCCAGTAGTATGAACAGGCGAACTGAAGCTTTCTTT	CASSMNRRTEAFF
TRBV4-3	NA	NA	TRBJ2-3	TGCGCCAGCAGCCTAATTGCTCCTACCGGGACAAGCACAGATACGCAGTATTTT	CASSLIAPTGTSTDTQYF
TRBV4-3	NA	NA	TRBJ2-1	TGCGCCAGCAGCCAGGGCCACACCTCCTACAATGAGCAGTTCTTC	CASSQGHTSYNEQFF
TRBV27	NA	TRBD2	TRBJ2-3	TGTGCCAGCAGTTCTATATATCCGGGACTAGCGGGAGAGAGGGGGGGCACAGATACGCAGTATTTT	CASSSIYPGLAGERGGTDTQYF
TRBV5-4	few	TRBD2	TRBJ2-1	TGTGCCAGCAGCGGCGGGACTAGCGTGTACAATGAGCAGTTCTTC	CASSGGTSVYNEQFF
TRBV12-3/TRBV12-4	NA	NA	TRBJ2-7	TGTGCCAGCAGCCCTCAGGGCCACGAGCAGTACTTC	CASSPQGHEQYF
TRBV5-5	NA	TRBD1	TRBJ2-5	TGTGCCAGCAGCTCGCGACAGGGGGAAGAGACCCAGTACTTC	CASSSRQGEETQYF
TRBV2	few	NA	TRBJ2-3	TGTGCCAGCAGTGTATGGCAGGGTATAGTGGGGCCCACAGATACGCAGTATTTT	CASSVWQGIVGPTDTQYF
TRBV29-1	NA	TRBD2	TRBJ2-1	TGCAGCGTTACGACTAGCTGGTTAGATGAGCAGTTCTTC	CSVTTSWLDEQFF
TRBV6-1	NA	NA	TRBJ2-5	TGTGCCAGCAGTGAAAACAGACCGGTTCCAGAGACCCAGTACTTC	CASSENRPVPETQYF
TRBV19	NA	NA	TRBJ2-6	TGTGCCAGTAGTCCACTCACAGCTTCTGGGGCCAACGTCCTGACTTTC	CASSPLTASGANVLTF
TRBV28	NA	TRBD2	TRBJ2-2	TGTGCCAGCAGTTCAGGGACTAGCAGCTGGGGGGACACCGGGGAGCTGTTTTTT	CASSSGTSSWGDTGELFF